The clone carrying this T cell receptor beta chain was counted a few times. Its cognate antigen is unknown. This sample stems from a study of T cell responses to AZD1222 COVID-19 vaccine. Second doses were pooled across both intervals (about 4 or about 12 weeks). CDR3 size: 15 residues. Germline CDR1 reads LGHNA; CDR2 reads YSLEER. The V gene lost 1 base and the J gene lost 3 bases, with 10 bases spanning the gap. Libraries were prepared by immunoSEQ multiplex PCR; TCRdb keeps only in-frame clonotypes and omits some of them. The sample holds tens of thousands of clones, around 80% seen once. General study findings and limits: CD4 TCRs linked to vaccination spanned spike, dominating at 160-218 and 743-854. Baseline testing showed seropositivity in only five or six AZD1222 recipients. The donors showed a predominance of white British ancestry and of females, with possible underestimation of clonal diversity.

The J gene is TRBJ1-3, the V gene TRBV4-3; D is possibly TRBD1 (5 bases). This TCR was recovered from an adult who received the AZD1222 COVID-19 vaccine. The sample consisted of peripheral blood, taken 28 days after the second AZD1222 dose. CDR3 sequence reads: CASSQAIGGGNTIYF. CDR3 coding DNA: TGCGCCAGCAGCCAAGCGATCGGGGGTGGAAACACCATATATTTT.